The clone carrying this T cell receptor (beta chain) was seen once. CDR3 length: 13 residues. V lost 6 bases to trimming and J lost 2 bases, with 11 bases between them. Germline loops: CDR1 MNHNY, CDR2 SVGAGI (reference sequence). TCRdb's table, derived via immunoSEQ multiplex PCR, lists solely in-frame clones and lacks some. The repertoire consists of about 72,000 clones, with more than 60% occurring once and the leading ten covering under 3.5%. This specimen belongs to a study of early stage breast cancer tumors. Study background: Twelve of the 16 invasive tumors were ER+, PR+ and HER2-. Eight ER+/PR+/HER2- tumors were invasive ductal; four were invasive lobular.

The gene calls are TRBV6-6 and TRBJ2-7; TRBD1 might be the D (6 bases). The sequence derives from a person between 55 and 70 years old with breast cancer. The sequenced material came from blood. The CDR3 spells CASRRQAPYEQYF. Here the CDR3 DNA reads TGTGCCAGCAGGAGACAGGCCCCCTACGAGCAGTACTTC.